A selection of T cell receptor beta chains follows, all from one sample in a study of beta chain features in type 1 diabetes. Assay used: immunoSEQ multiplex PCR; TCRdb lists only in-frame clones, some missing. The sample comprises some 160,000 clones, over 7.5% of which are singletons, and approximately 2.3% rests with the top ten. Sequenced material: central memory CD4+ T cells from blood. These receptors all come from a woman under 30 in good health. Each CDR3 is given with its conserved first and last residue. The order of the fields is D gene, J gene, V gene, clone size, CDR3 protein, CDR3 DNA. D genes are given only for firm matches. Part of the rows lack a size; the others show once, few, many or a class for expanded clones.

TRBD1,TRBJ2-3,TRBV10-3,NA,CATDLTGGVADTQYF,TGTGCCACCGACCTCACAGGGGGCGTCGCAGATACGCAGTATTTT
NA,TRBJ2-5,TRBV21-1,NA,CASTLPRETQYF,TGTGCCAGCACCCTTCCTCGAGAGACCCAGTACTTC
NA,TRBJ1-2,TRBV4-2,many,CASSQEGSQAYGYTF,TGTGCCAGCAGCCAAGAAGGTAGTCAGGCCTATGGCTACACCTTC
TRBD2,TRBJ2-1,TRBV9,few,CASSVDHSSGGGEFF,TGTGCCAGCAGCGTAGACCATTCCAGCGGGGGAGGGGAGTTCTTC
NA,TRBJ2-4,TRBV30,NA,CAWSITDPGVDIQYF,TGTGCCTGGAGTATAACCGACCCCGGGGTTGACATTCAGTACTTC
TRBD1,TRBJ1-1,TRBV4-1,few,CASSGYLSQQGNSNTEAFF,TGCGCCAGCAGCGGCTATCTCTCTCAACAGGGGAATTCGAACACTGAAGCTTTCTTT
NA,TRBJ2-7,TRBV4-3,NA,CASSQGGQNGAHEQYF,TGCGCCAGCAGCCAAGGGGGACAAAACGGAGCCCACGAGCAGTACTTC
TRBD2,TRBJ2-7,TRBV2,NA,CASRPSGSVSEQYF,TGTGCCAGCAGACCCAGCGGGAGCGTGAGTGAGCAGTACTTC
TRBD1,TRBJ1-2,TRBV7-9,many,CASSSEGQVYGYTF,TGTGCCAGCAGCTCCGAGGGACAGGTCTATGGCTACACCTTC
NA,TRBJ2-7,TRBV11-3,few,CASSSPGAGRYEQYF,TGTGCCAGCAGCTCTCCCGGGGCGGGACGCTACGAGCAGTACTTC
TRBD1,TRBJ1-5,TRBV30,few,CAWTRSQGENQPQHF,TGTGCCTGGACCCGATCACAGGGGGAAAATCAGCCCCAGCATTTT
TRBD1,TRBJ1-1,TRBV7-3,NA,CASSFWDRGTEAFF,TGTGCCAGCAGCTTCTGGGACAGGGGGACTGAAGCTTTCTTT
TRBD1,TRBJ2-7,TRBV25-1,few,CASRGDRGSYEQYF,TGTGCCAGCAGGGGGGACAGGGGTTCCTACGAGCAGTACTTC
TRBD1,TRBJ1-1,TRBV30,few,CARRTGNTEAFF,TGTGCCCGACGGACAGGGAACACTGAAGCTTTCTTT
TRBD1,TRBJ1-1,TRBV5-6,NA,CASSLRQGGTEAFF,TGTGCCAGCAGCTTGAGACAGGGGGGCACTGAAGCTTTCTTT
NA,TRBJ2-1,TRBV11-1,NA,CASSPNTDEQFF,TGTGCCAGCAGCCCTAATACCGATGAGCAGTTCTTC
TRBD2,TRBJ2-3,TRBV27,NA,CASSPQGAGGLTQYF,TGTGCCAGCAGCCCCCAAGGAGCCGGGGGGTTGACGCAGTATTTT
TRBD2,TRBJ2-1,TRBV28,few,CASSSLAGGVGEQFF,TGTGCCAGCAGTAGCTTAGCGGGAGGGGTGGGTGAGCAGTTCTTC
NA,TRBJ2-3,TRBV19,NA,CASSISTADTQYF,TGTGCCAGTAGTATTAGTACTGCAGATACGCAGTATTTT
NA,TRBJ1-2,TRBV2,few,CASSEGTGLGYTF,TGTGCCAGCAGTGAGGGGACTGGACTTGGCTACACCTTC
NA,TRBJ1-4,TRBV14,NA,CASSQRDEKLFF,TGTGCCAGCAGCCAACGTGATGAAAAACTGTTTTTT
NA,TRBJ1-1,TRBV18,NA,CASSPPEGGRSEAFF,TGTGCCAGCTCACCACCGGAAGGGGGTCGATCTGAAGCTTTCTTT
NA,TRBJ2-3,TRBV7-3,many,CASSSTDTQYF,TGTGCCAGCAGCTCGACAGATACGCAGTATTTT
NA,TRBJ2-1,TRBV11-2,NA,CASRRESSYNEQFF,TGTGCCAGCAGACGGGAGAGCTCCTACAATGAGCAGTTCTTC
NA,TRBJ2-7,TRBV18,NA,CASSPLSGGLRPFHYEQYF,TGTGCCAGCTCACCATTATCGGGCGGACTGAGGCCCTTCCACTACGAGCAGTACTTC
TRBD1,TRBJ1-3,TRBV30,few,CAWRGQGLVSGNTIYF,TGTGCCTGGAGGGGACAGGGATTAGTCTCTGGAAACACCATATATTTT
NA,TRBJ1-4,TRBV4-1,few,CASSQVAQGDEKLFF,TGCGCCAGCAGCCAAGTAGCTCAGGGCGACGAAAAACTGTTTTTT
NA,TRBJ1-2,TRBV27,few,CASSFQSAGGYTF,TGTGCCAGCAGTTTCCAGTCTGCGGGGGGCTACACCTTC
TRBD1,TRBJ2-3,TRBV5-1,few,CASSLEYRGADTQYF,TGCGCCAGCAGCTTGGAATACAGGGGGGCAGATACGCAGTATTTT
NA,TRBJ1-1,TRBV7-9,NA,CASSLTGRVTEAFF,TGTGCCAGCAGCTTAACAGGTCGGGTGACTGAAGCTTTCTTT
NA,TRBJ1-1,TRBV2,NA,CASRLEDRTRAFF,TGTGCCAGCAGACTCGAAGACAGGACGAGGGCTTTCTTT
TRBD1,TRBJ1-6,TRBV19,few,CASSDRAVSPLHF,TGTGCCAGTAGTGACAGGGCAGTTTCACCCCTCCACTTT
TRBD2,TRBJ2-3,TRBV25-1,few,CASRVAGGDTQYF,TGTGCCAGCAGGGTAGCGGGCGGGGATACGCAGTATTTT
NA,TRBJ2-3,TRBV5-4,NA,CASSLGRVGTDTQYF,TGTGCCAGCAGCTTGGGACGGGTCGGCACAGATACGCAGTATTTT
NA,TRBJ2-3,TRBV4-1,few,CASSQEDSGRHTDTQYF,TGCGCCAGCAGCCAAGAGGACTCCGGGAGACACACAGATACGCAGTATTTT
NA,TRBJ1-1,TRBV2,NA,CASSGTIGGTEAFF,TGTGCCAGCAGCGGTACGATCGGGGGGACTGAAGCTTTCTTT
NA,TRBJ2-6,TRBV29-1,few,CSVHTGSGANVLTF,TGCAGCGTACACACAGGGTCTGGGGCCAACGTCCTGACTTTC
NA,TRBJ2-1,TRBV11-2,many,CASRTIRDSPKQFF,TGTGCCAGCAGGACGATCCGGGACTCCCCCAAGCAGTTCTTC
TRBD1,TRBJ1-1,TRBV7-3,NA,CASSLEGQGNTEAFF,TGTGCCAGCAGCCTAGAGGGACAGGGGAACACTGAAGCTTTCTTT